This TCR beta chain was sequenced for a study of T cell repertoires in cytomegalovirus infection. Study at large: Carrying CMV and the relevant HLA type showed in public TCR beta signatures.

TCRdb re-analysed the reads in MiXCR, keeping a single row per CDR3 protein. Of roughly 230,000 distinct CDR3 sequences detected, roughly 20% appear once; the ten largest clones hold 15% to 20%. This clonotype was seen more than once but under ten times. There are 17 residues in the CDR3. CDR1 and CDR2 from the germline V gene are SNHLY and FYNNEI. The ends were cut back, 5 bases at V and 0 bases at J, with 16 bases in the middle. What was sequenced was CD8+ T cells from PBMCs. This clonotype originated in a human donor in good health (CMV status not recorded). Some clones in this sample may be carry-over from other donors' samples. The chain has TRBV2 and TRBJ2-2, with a tentative D call TRBD1 (5 bases). This CDR3 is CASSWVMTDPNTGELFF. In DNA, the CDR3 is TGTGCCAGCAGTTGGGTAATGACAGACCCGAACACCGGGGAGCTGTTTTTT.